This T cell receptor beta chain was profiled in a study of T cells in Graves' hyperthyroidism and ophthalmopathy. This clonotype has a count of ten or more. Using RNA transcripts as the source, TCR beta CDR3 regions were amplified. TCR CDR3 underwent first-round RT-PCR with the HTBI primer set. TCRdb used MiXCR to reprocess the multiplex PCR reads, holding one entry per CDR3 protein. The sample contains about 580,000 distinct CDR3 sequences, about half of which appear only once. This TCR came from a woman aged 18-29 years with Graves' hyperthyroidism. Sample: peripheral blood or thyroid tissue (not recorded which).

CDR3 nucleotide sequence: TGCGCCAGCAGCCTGACCACGTCCCATCACCCACGTCGAACCTACGAGCAGTACTTC. Translating gives CASSLTTSHHPRRTYEQYF. This chain links TRBV5-1 with TRBJ2-7; unclear D gene. Germline V gives CDR1 SGHRS, CDR2 YFSETQ. CDR3 length equals 19 residues. The germline V and J ends were trimmed by 4 bases and 2 bases, with 28 bases remaining between them. Full variable domain (rest looked up from reference TRBV5-1 and TRBJ2-7): KAGVTQTPRYLIKTRGQQVTLSCSPISGHRSVSWYQQTPGQGLQFLFEYFSETQRNKGNFPGRFSGRQFSNSRSEMNVSTLELGDSALYLCASSLTTSHHPRRTYEQYFGPGTRLTVT.